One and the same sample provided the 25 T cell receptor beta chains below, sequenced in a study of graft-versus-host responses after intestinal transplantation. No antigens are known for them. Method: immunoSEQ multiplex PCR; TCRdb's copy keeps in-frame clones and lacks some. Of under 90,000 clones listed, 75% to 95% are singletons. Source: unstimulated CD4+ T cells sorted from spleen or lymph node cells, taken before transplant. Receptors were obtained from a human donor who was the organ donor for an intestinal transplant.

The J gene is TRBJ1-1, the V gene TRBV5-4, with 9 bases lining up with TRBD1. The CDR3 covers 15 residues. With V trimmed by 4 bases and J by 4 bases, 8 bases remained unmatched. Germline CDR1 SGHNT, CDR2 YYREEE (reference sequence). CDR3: CASSRLGQGSTEAFF. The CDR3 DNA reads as TGTGCCAGCAGCCGGCTGGGACAGGGCAGCACTGAAGCTTTCTTT.

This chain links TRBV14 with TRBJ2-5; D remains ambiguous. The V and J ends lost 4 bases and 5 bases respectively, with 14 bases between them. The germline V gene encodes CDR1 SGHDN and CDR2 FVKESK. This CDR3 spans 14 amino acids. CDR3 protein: CASSPVKAGETQYF. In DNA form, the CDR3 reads TGTGCCAGCAGCCCGGTGAAGGCCGGGGAGACCCAGTACTTC.

CDR3 in amino acids: CASSLVAGQGTYEQYF. CDR3 in DNA: TGCGCCAGCAGCTTGGTAGCGGGACAGGGGACCTACGAGCAGTACTTC. V and J are TRBV5-1 and TRBJ2-7; TRBD1 matches 10 bases. V was clipped by 0 bases and J by 2 bases; unmatched bases: 5. The CDR3 has 16 amino acids. CDR1 and CDR2 (germline): SGHRS, YFSETQ.

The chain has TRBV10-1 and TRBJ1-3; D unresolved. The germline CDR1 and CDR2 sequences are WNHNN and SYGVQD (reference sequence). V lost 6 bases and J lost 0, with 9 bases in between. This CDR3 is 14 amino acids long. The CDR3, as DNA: TGCGCCAGCAGCAGGTCCCTCTCTGGAAACACCATATATTTT. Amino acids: CASSRSLSGNTIYF.

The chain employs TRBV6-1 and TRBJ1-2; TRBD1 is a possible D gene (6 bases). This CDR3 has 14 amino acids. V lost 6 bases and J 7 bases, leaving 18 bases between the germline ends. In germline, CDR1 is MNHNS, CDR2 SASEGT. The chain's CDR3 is CASSETGFRSGYTF. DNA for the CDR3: TGTGCCAGCAGCGAAACAGGGTTTCGAAGTGGCTACACCTTC.

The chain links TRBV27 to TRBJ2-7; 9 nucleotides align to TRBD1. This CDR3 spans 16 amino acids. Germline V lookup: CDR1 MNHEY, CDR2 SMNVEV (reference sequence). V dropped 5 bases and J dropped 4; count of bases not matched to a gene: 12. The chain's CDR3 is CASSTQTGTGIYEQYF. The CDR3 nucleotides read TGTGCCAGCAGTACCCAGACCGGGACAGGGATATACGAGCAGTACTTC.

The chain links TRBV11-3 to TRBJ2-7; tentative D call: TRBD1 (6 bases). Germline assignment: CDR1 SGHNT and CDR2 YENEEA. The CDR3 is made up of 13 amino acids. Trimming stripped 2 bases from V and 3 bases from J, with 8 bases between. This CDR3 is CASSLTGFYEQYF. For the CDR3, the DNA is TGTGCCAGCAGCTTAACAGGGTTCTACGAGCAGTACTTC.

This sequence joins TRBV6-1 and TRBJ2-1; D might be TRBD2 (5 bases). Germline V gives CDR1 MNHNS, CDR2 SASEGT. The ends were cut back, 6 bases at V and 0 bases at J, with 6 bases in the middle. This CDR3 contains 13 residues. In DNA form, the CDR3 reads TGTGCCAGCAGCACTAGCTCCTACAATGAGCAGTTCTTC. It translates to CASSTSSYNEQFF.

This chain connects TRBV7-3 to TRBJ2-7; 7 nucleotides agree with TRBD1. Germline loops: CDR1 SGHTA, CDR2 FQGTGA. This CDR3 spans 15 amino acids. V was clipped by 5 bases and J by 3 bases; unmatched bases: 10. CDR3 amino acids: CASSKDRDPDYEQYF. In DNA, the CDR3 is TGTGCCAGCAGCAAAGACAGGGACCCTGACTACGAGCAGTACTTC.

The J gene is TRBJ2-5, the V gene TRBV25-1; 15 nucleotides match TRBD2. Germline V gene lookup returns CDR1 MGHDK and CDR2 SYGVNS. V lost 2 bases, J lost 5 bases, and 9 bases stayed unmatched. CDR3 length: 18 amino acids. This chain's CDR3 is CASSEGLAGGPSLETQYF. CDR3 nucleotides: TGTGCCAGCAGTGAAGGACTAGCGGGGGGGCCGTCGTTGGAGACCCAGTACTTC.

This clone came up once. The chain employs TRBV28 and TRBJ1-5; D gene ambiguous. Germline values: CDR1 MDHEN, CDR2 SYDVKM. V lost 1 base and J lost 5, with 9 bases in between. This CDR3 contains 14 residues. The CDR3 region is CASSLSRGYQPQHF. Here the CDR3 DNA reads TGTGCCAGCAGTTTATCTCGCGGATATCAGCCCCAGCATTTT. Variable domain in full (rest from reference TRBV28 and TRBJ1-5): DVKVTQSSRYLVKRTGEKVFLECVQDMDHENMFWYRQDPGLGLRLIYFSYDVKMKEKGDIPEGYSVSREKKERFSLILESASTNQTSMYLCASSLSRGYQPQHFGDGTRLSIL.

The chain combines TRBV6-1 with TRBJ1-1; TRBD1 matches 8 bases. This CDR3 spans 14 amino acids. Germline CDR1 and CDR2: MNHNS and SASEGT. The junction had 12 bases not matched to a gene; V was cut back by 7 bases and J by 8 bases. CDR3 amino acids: CASIFYGQGGEAFF. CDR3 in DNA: TGTGCCAGCATCTTTTACGGACAGGGAGGAGAAGCTTTCTTT.

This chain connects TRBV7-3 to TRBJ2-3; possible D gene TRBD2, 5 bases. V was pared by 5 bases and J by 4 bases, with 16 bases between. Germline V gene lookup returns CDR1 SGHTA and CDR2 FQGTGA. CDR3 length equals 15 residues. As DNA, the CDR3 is TGTGCCAGCAGCCGTCGGGGTCTAGCTCCAGATACGCAGTATTTT. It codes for CASSRRGLAPDTQYF.

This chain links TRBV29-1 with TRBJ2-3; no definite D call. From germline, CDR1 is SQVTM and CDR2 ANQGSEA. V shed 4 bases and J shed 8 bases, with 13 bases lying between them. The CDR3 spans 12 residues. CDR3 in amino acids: CSVGPQYGTQYF. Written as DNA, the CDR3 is TGCAGCGTTGGCCCCCAATACGGTACGCAGTATTTT.

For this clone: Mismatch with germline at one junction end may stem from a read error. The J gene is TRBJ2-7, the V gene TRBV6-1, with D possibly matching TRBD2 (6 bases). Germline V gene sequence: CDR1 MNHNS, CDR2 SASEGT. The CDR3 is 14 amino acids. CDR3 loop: CASRYHEGTPALHF. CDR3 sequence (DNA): TGTGCCAGCAGATATCATGAAGGGACTCCGGCCTTACACTTC.

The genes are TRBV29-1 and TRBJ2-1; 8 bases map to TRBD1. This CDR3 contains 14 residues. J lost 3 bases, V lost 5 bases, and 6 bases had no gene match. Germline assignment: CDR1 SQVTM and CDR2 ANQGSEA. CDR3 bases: TGCAGCGTTAACGGACAGGGTAACTACAATGAGCAGTTCTTC. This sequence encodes CSVNGQGNYNEQFF.

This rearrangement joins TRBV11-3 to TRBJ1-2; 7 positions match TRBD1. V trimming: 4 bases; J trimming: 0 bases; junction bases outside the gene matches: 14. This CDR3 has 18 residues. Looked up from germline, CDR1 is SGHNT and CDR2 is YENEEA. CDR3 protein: CASSSYTGEVASNYGYTF. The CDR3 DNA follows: TGTGCCAGCAGCTCCTATACAGGGGAAGTCGCCTCTAACTATGGCTACACCTTC.

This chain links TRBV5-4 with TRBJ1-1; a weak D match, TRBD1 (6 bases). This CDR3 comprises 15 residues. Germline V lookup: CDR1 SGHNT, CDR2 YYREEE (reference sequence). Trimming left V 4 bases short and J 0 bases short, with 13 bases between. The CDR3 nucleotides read TGTGCCAGCAGCCCAAGGACAGAACTGAACACTGAAGCTTTCTTT. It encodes CASSPRTELNTEAFF.

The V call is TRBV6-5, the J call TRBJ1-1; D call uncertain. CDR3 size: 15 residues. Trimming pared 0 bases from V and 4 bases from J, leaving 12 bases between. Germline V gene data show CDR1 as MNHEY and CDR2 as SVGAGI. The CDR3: CASSYSSALGTEAFF. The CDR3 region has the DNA TGTGCCAGCAGTTACTCTTCAGCCCTAGGCACTGAAGCTTTCTTT.

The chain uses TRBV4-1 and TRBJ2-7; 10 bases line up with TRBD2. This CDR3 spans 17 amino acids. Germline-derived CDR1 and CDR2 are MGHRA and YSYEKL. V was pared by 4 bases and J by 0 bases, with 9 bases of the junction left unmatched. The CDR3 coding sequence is TGCGCCAGCAGCCTCGGACTAGCGGATTCCCTCTCCTACGAGCAGTACTTC. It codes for CASSLGLADSLSYEQYF.

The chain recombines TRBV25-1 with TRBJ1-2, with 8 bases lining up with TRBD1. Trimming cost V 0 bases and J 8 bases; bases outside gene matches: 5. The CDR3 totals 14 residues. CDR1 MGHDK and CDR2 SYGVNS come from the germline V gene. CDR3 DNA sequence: TGTGCCAGCAGTGAATACGGACAGGGTGCGGGCTACACCTTC. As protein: CASSEYGQGAGYTF.

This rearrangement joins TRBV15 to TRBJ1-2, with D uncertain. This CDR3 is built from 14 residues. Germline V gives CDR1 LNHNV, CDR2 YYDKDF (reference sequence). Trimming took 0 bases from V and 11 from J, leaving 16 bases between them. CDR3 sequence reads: CATSRDRISPGYTF. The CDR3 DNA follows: TGTGCCACCAGCAGAGATAGGATTTCCCCCGGGTACACCTTC.

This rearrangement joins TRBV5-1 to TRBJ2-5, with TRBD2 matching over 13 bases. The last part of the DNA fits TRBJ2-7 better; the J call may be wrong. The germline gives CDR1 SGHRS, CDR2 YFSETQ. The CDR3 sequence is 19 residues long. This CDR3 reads CASSTNPGLAGSSSYEQYF. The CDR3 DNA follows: TGCGCCAGCAGCACGAACCCGGGACTAGCGGGATCAAGTTCCTACGAGCAGTACTTC.

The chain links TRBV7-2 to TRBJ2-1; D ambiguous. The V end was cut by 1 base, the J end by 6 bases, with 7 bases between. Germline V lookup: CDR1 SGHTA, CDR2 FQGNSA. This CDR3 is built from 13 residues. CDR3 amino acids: CASSLDSINEQFF. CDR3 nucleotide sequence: TGTGCCAGCAGCTTAGACTCCATCAATGAGCAGTTCTTC.

In DNA form, the CDR3 reads TGTGCCAGCAGTGCTCAGGGGGCGGCTAATGAAAAACTGTTTTTT. This encodes CASSAQGAANEKLFF. V gene TRBV6-1 combines with J gene TRBJ1-4, with 8 bases lining up with TRBD1. Germline loops: CDR1 MNHNS, CDR2 SASEGT. The CDR3 contains 15 residues. Germline trimming cut 4 bases from V and 3 bases from J; bases unmatched to any gene: 4.